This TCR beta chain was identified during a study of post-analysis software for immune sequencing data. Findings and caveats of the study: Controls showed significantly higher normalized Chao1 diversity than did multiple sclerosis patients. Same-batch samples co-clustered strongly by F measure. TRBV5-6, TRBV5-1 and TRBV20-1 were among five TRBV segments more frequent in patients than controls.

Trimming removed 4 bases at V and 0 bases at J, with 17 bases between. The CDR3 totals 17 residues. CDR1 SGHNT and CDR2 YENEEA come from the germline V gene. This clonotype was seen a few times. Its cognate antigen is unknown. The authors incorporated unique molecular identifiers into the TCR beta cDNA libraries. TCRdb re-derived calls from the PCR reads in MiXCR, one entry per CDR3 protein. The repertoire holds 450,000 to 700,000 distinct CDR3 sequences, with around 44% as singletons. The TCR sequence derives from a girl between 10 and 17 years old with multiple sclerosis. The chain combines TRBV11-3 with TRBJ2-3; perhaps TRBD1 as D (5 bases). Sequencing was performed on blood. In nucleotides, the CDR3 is TGTGCCAGCAGCTCCTTGTGGGGCGAAGATAGCACAGATACGCAGTATTTT. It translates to CASSSLWGEDSTDTQYF.